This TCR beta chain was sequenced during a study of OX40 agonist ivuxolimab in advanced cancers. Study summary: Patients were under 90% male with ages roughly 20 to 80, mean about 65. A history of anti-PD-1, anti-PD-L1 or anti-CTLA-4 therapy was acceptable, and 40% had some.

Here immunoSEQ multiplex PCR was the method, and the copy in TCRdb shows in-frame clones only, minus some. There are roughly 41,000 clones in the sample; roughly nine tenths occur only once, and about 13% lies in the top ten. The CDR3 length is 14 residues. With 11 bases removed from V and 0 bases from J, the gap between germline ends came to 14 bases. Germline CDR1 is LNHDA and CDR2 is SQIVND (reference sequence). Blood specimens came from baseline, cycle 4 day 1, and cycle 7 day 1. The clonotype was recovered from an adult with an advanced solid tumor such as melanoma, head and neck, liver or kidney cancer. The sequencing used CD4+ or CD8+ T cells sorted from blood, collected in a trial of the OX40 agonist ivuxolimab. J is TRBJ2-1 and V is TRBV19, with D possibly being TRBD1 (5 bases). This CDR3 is CASRAQSSYNEQFF. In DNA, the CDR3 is TGTGCCTCCAGGGCACAAAGCTCCTACAATGAGCAGTTCTTC.